A selection of T cell receptor beta chains follows, all from one sample in a study of T cell responses to AZD1222 COVID-19 vaccine. Profiling relied on immunoSEQ multiplex PCR, and the TCRdb table lists in-frame clones only, not all of them. The sample gives approximately 100,000 clones, approximately 90% of which show up once; roughly 7% is in the top ten. Material: peripheral blood, obtained on day 0 of AZD1222 vaccination. These receptors were collected from an adult in good health. Each CDR3 is given with its conserved first and last residue. Fields, in order: CDR3 length, D gene, V gene, clone size, J gene, CDR3 DNA, CDR3 protein. A D gene is named only where the DNA matches it firmly. The size entry is marked missing in some rows and otherwise reads once, few, many or a size class.

>15|TRBD1|TRBV19|.|TRBJ2-1
TGTGCCAGTAGTATACAGGGGGCGGTGAACAATGAGCAGTTCTTC
CASSIQGAVNNEQFF
>16|.|TRBV4-3|.|TRBJ1-2
TGCGCCAGCAGCCTTGTAGGCTTCAACGCTAACTATGGCTACACCTTC
CASSLVGFNANYGYTF
>13|TRBD1|TRBV30|.|TRBJ2-4
TGTGCCTGGACCCTGACAGGGACGAACATTCAGTACTTC
CAWTLTGTNIQYF
>13|.|TRBV18|.|TRBJ1-1
TGTGCCAGCTCACAAGCAGAGAACACTGAAGCTTTCTTT
CASSQAENTEAFF
>18|TRBD1|TRBV4-3|.|TRBJ1-5
TGCGCCAGCAGCCAAGAGGGACAGGGAGATGATAAAGCGCAGCCCCAGCATTTT
CASSQEGQGDDKAQPQHF
>15|TRBD2|TRBV5-1|.|TRBJ2-5
TGCGCCAGCAGCTTGGTTCTAGCGGGAGAGGAGACCCAGTACTTC
CASSLVLAGEETQYF
>13|.|TRBV2|.|TRBJ1-5
TGTGCCAGCAATGGTAATAGCAATCAGCCCCAGCATTTT
CASNGNSNQPQHF
>13|TRBD1|TRBV6-5|.|TRBJ1-1
TGTGCCACCGGGACAGGGAGGAGCACTGAAGCTTTCTTT
CATGTGRSTEAFF
>14|.|TRBV5-1|.|TRBJ2-1
TGCGCCAGCAGCGCTGGGGCCTACCCCGAAGAGCAGTTCTTC
CASSAGAYPEEQFF
>13|.|TRBV19|.|TRBJ1-1
TGTGCCAGTAGTATATGGGGAAACACTGAAGCTTTCTTT
CASSIWGNTEAFF
>15|.|TRBV7-9|.|TRBJ1-2
TGTGCCAGCAGCTTCTACGGGGAGACCAACTATGGCTACACCTTC
CASSFYGETNYGYTF
>15|.|TRBV4-3|once|TRBJ1-4
TGCGCCAGCAGCCAGGGGTCTCTAGCTAATGAAAAACTGTTTTTT
CASSQGSLANEKLFF
>13|TRBD1|TRBV7-2|.|TRBJ2-7
TGTGCCAGCAGCTTAGGGACAGGGGGCGAGCAGTACTTC
CASSLGTGGEQYF
>14|TRBD2|TRBV5-1|.|TRBJ2-7
TGCGCCAGCAGCTTGGCCCTAGCGGGAGGCGAGCAGTACTTC
CASSLALAGGEQYF
>14|.|TRBV20-1|.|TRBJ1-2
TGCAGTGCTAGTGCGGGACCCAGTCTCTATGGCTACACCTTC
CSASAGPSLYGYTF
>12|.|TRBV21-1|.|TRBJ1-5
TGTGCCAGCAGCCTATGGGGGCAGCCCCAGCATTTT
CASSLWGQPQHF
>15|TRBD1|TRBV5-4|.|TRBJ2-2
TGTGCCAGCAACCTAAAGACAGGGGGAGCCGGGGAGCTGTTTTTT
CASNLKTGGAGELFF
>14|.|TRBV19|.|TRBJ2-3
TGTGCCAGTAGTATCACAGGGAGCACAGATACGCAGTATTTT
CASSITGSTDTQYF
>15|.|TRBV5-1|once|TRBJ1-5
TGCGCCAGCAGCTTGGTCGACAGTCGCAATCAGCCCCAGCATTTT
CASSLVDSRNQPQHF
>15|.|TRBV2|.|TRBJ1-5
TGTGCCAGCAGTTATAACCGCGGTGTTAATCAGCCCCAGCATTTT
CASSYNRGVNQPQHF
>13|.|TRBV5-4|.|TRBJ1-2
TGTGCCAGCAGCTTAGACAGTAATTATGGCTACACCTTC
CASSLDSNYGYTF
>15|.|TRBV6-5|once|TRBJ2-7
TGTGCCAGCAGTTACTCGGGGGGCCCCTCCTACGAGCAGTACTTC
CASSYSGGPSYEQYF
>13|.|TRBV2|.|TRBJ1-2
TGTGCCAGCAAGGTAGGGGAGGACTATGGCTACACCTTC
CASKVGEDYGYTF
>16|TRBD2|TRBV3-1/TRBV3-2|.|TRBJ2-7
TGTGCCAGCAGCAGGGGACTAGCGGGAGGGACCTACGAGCAGTACTTC
CASSRGLAGGTYEQYF
>15|.|TRBV18|.|TRBJ2-2
TGTGCCAGCCGAGGCGGGACCACGGACACCGGGGAGCTGTTTTTT
CASRGGTTDTGELFF
>15|.|TRBV4-3|once|TRBJ1-2
TGCGCCAGCAGCCAGGCTACGGTCCCGGAGTATGGCTACACCTTC
CASSQATVPEYGYTF
>16|.|TRBV4-1|.|TRBJ1-3
TGCGCCAGCAGCCCGTCCGAGGGCACAGGTGGAAACACCATATATTTT
CASSPSEGTGGNTIYF
>15|.|TRBV7-9|.|TRBJ1-2
TGTGCCAGCAGCTTAGCCCAAAGGGGAGGCTATGGCTACACCTTC
CASSLAQRGGYGYTF